One sample yielded the 21 T cell receptor beta chains listed below, sequenced in a study of blood T cell repertoires in COVID-19. Some clones are missing from TCRdb's copy, which holds only in-frame ones; the method was immunoSEQ multiplex PCR. The table includes about 210,000 clones, 80% to 85% detected once. Specimen: PBMCs or T cells enriched from blood (not recorded which). These receptors were collected from a woman in her 50s with acute COVID-19.

The chain uses TRBV7-2 and TRBJ2-5; 9 bases match TRBD2. From germline, CDR1 is SGHTA and CDR2 FQGNSA. V lost 3 bases and J lost 5; bases outside the gene matches: 10. This CDR3 comprises 16 residues. Here the CDR3 DNA reads TGTGCCAGCAGCTTGCTCGGCGGGGGGGCCCGTGAGACCCAGTACTTC. Translating gives CASSLLGGGARETQYF.

The V call is TRBV19, the J call TRBJ2-6; TRBD1 agrees at 7 bases. Germline V gives CDR1 LNHDA, CDR2 SQIVND (reference sequence). With 6 bases clipped from V and 1 base from J, the junction kept 3 bases outside the gene matches. This CDR3 is built from 15 residues. CDR3 in DNA: TGTGCCAGTAGGACGACAGGGTCTGGGGCCAACGTCCTGACTTTC. It is translated as CASRTTGSGANVLTF. Full variable domain (outside the CDR3, taken from reference TRBV19 and TRBJ2-6): DGGITQSPKYLFRKEGQNVTLSCEQNLNHDAMYWYRQDPGQGLRLIYYSQIVNDFQKGDIAEGYSVSREKKESFPLTVTSAQKNPTAFYLCASRTTGSGANVLTFGAGSRLTVL.

The chain recombines TRBV6-1 with TRBJ2-7; TRBD1 might be the D (6 bases). V was cut by 4 bases and J by 5 bases, with 21 bases left in between. This CDR3 is 16 amino acids long. Germline CDR1 MNHNS, CDR2 SASEGT. CDR3 amino acids: CASSVSSGAGYDEQYF. The CDR3 bases are TGTGCCAGCAGTGTTTCCTCAGGGGCAGGGTACGACGAGCAGTACTTC.

The chain joins TRBV28 to TRBJ2-2, with D possibly being TRBD1 (7 bases). Germline CDR1 reads MDHEN; CDR2 reads SYDVKM. The germline V and J ends were trimmed by 2 bases and 9 bases, with 16 bases remaining between them. The CDR3 extends over 15 amino acids. The CDR3: CASSLVWSGGRELFF. The CDR3 bases are TGTGCCAGCAGTTTAGTCTGGTCAGGGGGGAGGGAGCTGTTTTTT.

This sequence joins TRBV5-1 and TRBJ2-3; 7 bases agree with TRBD2. Losses at the gene ends were 4 bases for V and 6 bases for J; bases not matched to a gene: 5. Germline assignment: CDR1 SGHRS and CDR2 YFSETQ. The CDR3 loop spans 13 amino acids. The CDR3 spells CASSITSADTQYF. CDR3 in DNA: TGCGCCAGCAGCATCACTAGCGCCGATACGCAGTATTTT. Supplemented by reference TRBV5-1 and TRBJ2-3, the full variable domain reads KAGVTQTPRYLIKTRGQQVTLSCSPISGHRSVSWYQQTPGQGLQFLFEYFSETQRNKGNFPGRFSGRQFSNSRSEMNVSTLELGDSALYLCASSITSADTQYFGPGTRLTVL.

The V and J genes are TRBV4-3 and TRBJ1-2, with 8 nucleotides matching TRBD1. The CDR3 runs to 12 residues. V was pared by 4 bases and J by 7 bases, with 2 bases of the junction left unmatched. The germline V gene encodes CDR1 LGHNA and CDR2 YSLEER. DNA of the CDR3: TGCGCCAGCAGCCGGACAGGGTCTGGCTACACCTTC. Its protein is CASSRTGSGYTF.

This clone appeared once. The V gene is TRBV12-3 or TRBV12-4, the J gene TRBJ1-1, with D unclear. CDR3 size: 11 residues. V was pared by 6 bases and J by 7 bases, with 9 bases between. CDR3 DNA: TGTGCCAGCAGCCCCTCCGGTGAAGCTTTCTTT. Translated: CASSPSGEAFF.

The chain uses TRBV3-1 (or the pseudogene TRBV3-2) and TRBJ2-7; a possible D gene is TRBD1 (5 bases). Germline CDR1 is LGHDT and CDR2 is YNNKEL (reference sequence). CDR3 length equals 16 residues. Trimming took off 0 bases at V and 7 bases at J, with 19 bases between the two ends. The chain's CDR3 is CASSQDPQGIRREQYF. Here the CDR3 DNA reads TGTGCCAGCAGCCAAGATCCCCAGGGCATCCGTCGAGAGCAGTACTTC.

The chain links TRBV5-5 to TRBJ2-1; perhaps TRBD2 as D (6 bases). The CDR3 totals 17 residues. Trimming pared 4 bases from V and 0 bases from J, leaving 17 bases between. CDR1 is SGHKS, CDR2 YYEKEE, per germline (reference sequence). The DNA for the CDR3 is TGTGCCAGCAGCCAACTGGGGGTCGGGAGCTCCTACAATGAGCAGTTCTTC. Translating it yields CASSQLGVGSSYNEQFF.

The CDR3, as DNA: TGTGCCAGCAGCCTCGGAGGACGACTAGCGGGGCGTATGGGAGAGACCCAGTACTTC. Amino acid sequence: CASSLGGRLAGRMGETQYF. The V and J genes are TRBV3-1 (or the pseudogene TRBV3-2) and TRBJ2-5; 11 nucleotides line up with TRBD2. Germline values: CDR1 LGHDT, CDR2 YNNKEL (reference sequence). The V gene end was trimmed by 4 bases and the J gene end by 4 bases; junction bases not matched to a gene: 17. The CDR3 runs to 19 residues.

A few counts support this clone. This rearrangement joins TRBV28 to TRBJ2-3; maybe TRBD1 (6 bases). The CDR3 has 14 residues. With 2 bases removed from V and 7 bases from J, the gap between germline ends came to 13 bases. Germline CDR1 MDHEN, CDR2 SYDVKM. The CDR3 DNA is TGTGCCAGCAGTTTACTTATACAGGGTCATACGCAGTATTTT. Translated: CASSLLIQGHTQYF.

The V call is TRBV18, the J call TRBJ1-3, with 9 bases lining up with TRBD1. V shed 2 bases, J shed 1 base, and the junction held 0 bases outside the gene matches. The CDR3 length is 15 residues. CDR1 is KGHSH and CDR2 is LQKENI in the germline V gene. CDR3 DNA: TGTGCCAGCTCACCAGGGACAGGGTCTGGAAACACCATATATTTT. Translating it yields CASSPGTGSGNTIYF. Supplemented by reference TRBV18 and TRBJ1-3, the full variable domain reads NAGVMQNPRHLVRRRGQEARLRCSPMKGHSHVYWYRQLPEEGLKFMVYLQKENIIDESGMPKERFSAEFPKEGPSILRIQQVVRGDSAAYFCASSPGTGSGNTIYFGEGSWLTVV.

V usage is TRBV5-5 and J usage is TRBJ2-3; the D is unclear. CDR1 is SGHKS, CDR2 YYEKEE, per germline (reference sequence). The CDR3 runs 14 residues. V shed 1 base and J shed 3 bases, with 9 bases lying between them. As DNA, the CDR3 is TGTGCCAGCAGCTTGAGTTTAGAAACAGATACGCAGTATTTT. Translated, it gives CASSLSLETDTQYF.

The chain is built from TRBV6-5 and TRBJ2-7; 14 nucleotides match TRBD2. The CDR3 spans 15 residues. Germline V gives CDR1 MNHEY, CDR2 SVGAGI. Trimming took 6 bases from V and 3 from J; bases not matched to a gene: 4. CDR3 DNA: TGTGCCAGCAGAACCGGGACTAGCGGGAGCTACGAGCAGTACTTC. It codes for CASRTGTSGSYEQYF.

The chain combines TRBV19 with TRBJ2-2, with 8 positions matching TRBD1. Germline trimming cut 3 bases from V and 7 bases from J; bases unmatched to any gene: 13. The CDR3 loop spans 17 amino acids. Germline CDR1 is LNHDA and CDR2 is SQIVND (reference sequence). CDR3 sequence reads: CASSIGIVRGRFGELFF. The CDR3 coding sequence is TGTGCCAGTAGTATCGGAATTGTCAGGGGGCGTTTCGGGGAGCTGTTTTTT.

The genes are TRBV5-1 and TRBJ2-7; TRBD1 matches 8 bases. V shed 0 bases and J 4 bases; nucleotides not matched to a gene: 3. This CDR3 has 14 amino acids. The germline gives CDR1 SGHRS, CDR2 YFSETQ. In DNA form, the CDR3 reads TGCGCCAGCAGCTTGGGGACAGGGATATACGAGCAGTACTTC. It encodes CASSLGTGIYEQYF.

The J gene is TRBJ2-7, the V gene TRBV5-5; D ambiguous. The V and J ends lost 0 bases and 5 bases respectively, with 12 bases between them. Germline lookup yields CDR1 SGHKS and CDR2 YYEKEE (reference sequence). The CDR3 spans 14 residues. The CDR3 nucleotides read TGTGCCAGCAGCTTGGAATGGTCTAACGACGAGCAGTACTTC. It encodes CASSLEWSNDEQYF. The complete variable domain, with remaining parts taken from reference TRBV5-5 and TRBJ2-7, reads DAGVTQSPTHLIKTRGQQVTLRCSPISGHKSVSWYQQVLGQGPQFIFQYYEKEERGRGNFPDRFSARQFPNYSSELNVNALLLGDSALYLCASSLEWSNDEQYFGPGTRLTVT.

The table lists this clone with a few counts. The rearrangement joins TRBV5-1 to TRBJ2-2, with 9 positions matching TRBD1. CDR3 size: 16 residues. V shed 3 bases, J shed 8 bases, and the junction held 11 bases outside the gene matches. Germline V lookup: CDR1 SGHRS, CDR2 YFSETQ. The CDR3 reads CASSSGLTGGAGELFF. For the CDR3, the DNA is TGCGCCAGCAGCTCCGGCCTCACAGGGGGCGCAGGGGAGCTGTTTTTT.

This sequence joins TRBV5-1 and TRBJ1-1, with TRBD1 as a possible D gene (5 bases). Germline CDR1 SGHRS, CDR2 YFSETQ. The CDR3 totals 14 residues. Trimming left V 3 bases short and J 1 base short, with 10 bases between. The CDR3 nucleotides read TGCGCCAGCAGCTGGGGCTCAGCGAACACTGAAGCTTTCTTT. Its protein product is CASSWGSANTEAFF. Variable domain in full (rest from reference TRBV5-1 and TRBJ1-1): KAGVTQTPRYLIKTRGQQVTLSCSPISGHRSVSWYQQTPGQGLQFLFEYFSETQRNKGNFPGRFSGRQFSNSRSEMNVSTLELGDSALYLCASSWGSANTEAFFGQGTRLTVV.

The chain links TRBV9 to TRBJ2-3, with 8 nucleotides matching TRBD2. This CDR3 has 16 amino acids. The J segment lost 2 bases and the V segment lost 3 bases, leaving 8 bases of the junction unmatched. CDR1 is SGDLS and CDR2 is YYNGEE in the germline V gene. The CDR3 loop is CASSAWGAGVTDTQYF. In DNA, the CDR3 is TGTGCCAGCAGCGCATGGGGAGCGGGAGTCACAGATACGCAGTATTTT.

The chain uses TRBV7-2 and TRBJ2-3, with 7 bases fitting TRBD2. This CDR3 region has 17 residues. Germline CDR1 is SGHTA and CDR2 is FQGNSA. The V segment lost 2 bases and the J segment 0 bases; nucleotides outside the gene matches: 8. The CDR3 DNA sequence: TGTGCCAGCAGCTTAAACCTAGCGGCATCTAGCACAGATACGCAGTATTTT. Protein product: CASSLNLAASSTDTQYF.